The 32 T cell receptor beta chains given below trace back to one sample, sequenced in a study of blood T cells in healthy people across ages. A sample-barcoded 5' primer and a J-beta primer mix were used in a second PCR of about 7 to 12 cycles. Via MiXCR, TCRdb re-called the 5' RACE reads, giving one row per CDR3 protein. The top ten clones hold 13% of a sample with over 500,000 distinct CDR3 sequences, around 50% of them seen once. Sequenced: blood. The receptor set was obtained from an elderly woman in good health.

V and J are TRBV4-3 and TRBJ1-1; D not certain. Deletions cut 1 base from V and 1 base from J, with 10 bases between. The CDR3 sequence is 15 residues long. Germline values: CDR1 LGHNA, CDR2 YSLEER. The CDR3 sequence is CASSQVTLENTEAFF. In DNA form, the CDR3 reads TGCGCCAGCAGCCAAGTAACACTAGAGAACACTGAAGCTTTCTTT.

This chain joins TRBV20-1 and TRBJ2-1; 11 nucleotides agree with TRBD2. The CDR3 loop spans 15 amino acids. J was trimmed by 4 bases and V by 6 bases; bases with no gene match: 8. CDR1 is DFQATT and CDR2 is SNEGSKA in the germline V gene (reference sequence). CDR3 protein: CSATGTSGTYNEQFF. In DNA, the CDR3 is TGCAGTGCGACCGGGACTAGCGGCACTTACAATGAGCAGTTCTTC.

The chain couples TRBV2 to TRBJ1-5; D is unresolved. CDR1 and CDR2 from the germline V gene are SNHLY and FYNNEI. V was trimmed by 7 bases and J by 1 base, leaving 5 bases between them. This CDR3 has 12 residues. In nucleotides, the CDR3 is TGTGCCAGCACTGGCAGCAATCAGCCCCAGCATTTT. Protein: CASTGSNQPQHF.

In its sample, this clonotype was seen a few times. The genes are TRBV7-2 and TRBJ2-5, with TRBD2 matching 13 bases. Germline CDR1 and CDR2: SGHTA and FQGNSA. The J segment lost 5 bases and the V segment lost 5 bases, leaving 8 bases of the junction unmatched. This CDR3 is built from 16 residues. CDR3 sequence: CASSRQLAGGWETQYF. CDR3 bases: TGTGCCAGCAGCCGTCAACTAGCGGGGGGGTGGGAGACCCAGTACTTC.

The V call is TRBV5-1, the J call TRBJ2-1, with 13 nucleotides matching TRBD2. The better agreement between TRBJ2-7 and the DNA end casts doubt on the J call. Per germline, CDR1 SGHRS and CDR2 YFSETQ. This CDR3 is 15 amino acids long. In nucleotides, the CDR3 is TGCGCCAGCAGCGGGACTAGCGGGACCTACAATGAGCAGTACTTC. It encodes CASSGTSGTYNEQYF.

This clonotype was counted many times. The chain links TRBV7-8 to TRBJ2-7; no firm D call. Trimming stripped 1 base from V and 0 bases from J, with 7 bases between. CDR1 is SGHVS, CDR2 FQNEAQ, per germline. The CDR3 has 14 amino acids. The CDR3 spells CASSLGWSSYEQYF. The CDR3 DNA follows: TGTGCCAGCAGCTTAGGATGGAGCTCCTACGAGCAGTACTTC.

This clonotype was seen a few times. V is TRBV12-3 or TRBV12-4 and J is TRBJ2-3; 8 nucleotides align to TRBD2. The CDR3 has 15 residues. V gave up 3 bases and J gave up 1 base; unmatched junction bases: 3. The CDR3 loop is CASSFATSGTDTQYF. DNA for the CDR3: TGTGCCAGCAGTTTCGCGACTAGCGGCACAGATACGCAGTATTTT.

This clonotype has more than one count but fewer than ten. CDR3 nucleotides: TGCAGTGGAATAGACAACTCCTACGAGCAGTACTTC. Amino acids: CSGIDNSYEQYF. The rearrangement uses TRBV20-1 and TRBJ2-7; unclear D gene. The V gene lost 7 bases and the J gene lost 0 bases, with 10 bases spanning the gap. Germline CDR1 and CDR2: DFQATT and SNEGSKA (reference sequence). This CDR3 has 12 amino acids.

The CDR3 DNA is TGTGCCAGCAGTAACAAGGGGCTAGCATACAATGAGCAGTTCTTC. It yields the protein CASSNKGLAYNEQFF. The chain uses TRBV27 and TRBJ2-1; the D gene could be TRBD1 or TRBD2 (5 bases each). The length of the CDR3 is 15 residues. Deletions cut 5 bases from V and 4 bases from J, with 15 bases between. From germline, CDR1 is MNHEY and CDR2 SMNVEV (reference sequence).

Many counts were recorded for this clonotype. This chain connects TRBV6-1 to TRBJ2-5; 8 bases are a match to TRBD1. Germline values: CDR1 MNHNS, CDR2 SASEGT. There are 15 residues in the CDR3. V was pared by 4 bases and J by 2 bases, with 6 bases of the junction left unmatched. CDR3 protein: CASSGGTGGQETQYF. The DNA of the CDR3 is TGTGCCAGCAGTGGCGGGACAGGCGGACAAGAGACCCAGTACTTC.

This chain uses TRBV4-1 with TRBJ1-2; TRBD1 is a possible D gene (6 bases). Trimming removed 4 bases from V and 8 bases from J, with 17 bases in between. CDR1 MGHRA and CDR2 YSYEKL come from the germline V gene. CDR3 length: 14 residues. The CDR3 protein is CASSPRMGAKGYTF. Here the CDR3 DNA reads TGCGCCAGCAGCCCCCGTATGGGGGCAAAGGGCTACACCTTC.

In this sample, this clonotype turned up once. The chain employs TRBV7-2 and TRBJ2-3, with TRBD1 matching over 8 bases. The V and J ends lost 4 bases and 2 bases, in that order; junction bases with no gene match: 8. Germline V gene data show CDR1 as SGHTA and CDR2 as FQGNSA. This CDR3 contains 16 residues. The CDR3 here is CASSSPRGRNTDTQYF. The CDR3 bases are TGTGCCAGCAGCTCTCCCAGGGGGCGGAACACAGATACGCAGTATTTT.

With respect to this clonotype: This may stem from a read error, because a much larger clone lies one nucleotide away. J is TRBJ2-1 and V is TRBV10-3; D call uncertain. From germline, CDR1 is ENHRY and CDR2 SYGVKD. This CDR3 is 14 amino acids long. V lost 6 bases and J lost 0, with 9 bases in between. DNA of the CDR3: TGTGCCATCAGAGACGAGAGCTCCTACAATGAGCAGTTCTTC. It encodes CAIRDESSYNEQFF.

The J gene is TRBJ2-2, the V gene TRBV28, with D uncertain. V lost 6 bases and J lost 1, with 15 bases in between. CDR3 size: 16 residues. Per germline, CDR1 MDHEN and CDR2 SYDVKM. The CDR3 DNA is TGTGCCAGCAGCCGACGACGGTTTCTGAACACCGGGGAGCTGTTTTTT. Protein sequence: CASSRRRFLNTGELFF.

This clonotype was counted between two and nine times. CDR3 amino acids: CSAKLPGQGREKLFF. The CDR3 coding sequence is TGCAGTGCTAAACTGCCGGGACAGGGGAGGGAAAAACTGTTTTTT. The rearrangement links TRBV20-1 to TRBJ1-4, with 10 bases that match TRBD1. This CDR3 region has 15 residues. Per the germline V gene, CDR1 is DFQATT and CDR2 is SNEGSKA (reference sequence). V shed 4 bases and J 8 bases; nucleotides not matched to a gene: 10.

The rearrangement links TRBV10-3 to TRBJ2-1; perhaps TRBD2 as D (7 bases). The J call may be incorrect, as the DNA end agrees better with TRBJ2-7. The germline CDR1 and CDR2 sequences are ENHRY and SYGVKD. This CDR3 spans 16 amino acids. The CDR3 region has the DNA TGTGCCATCAGTGAGAACGCGGGGGCTTCCTACAATGAGCAGTACTTC. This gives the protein CAISENAGASYNEQYF.

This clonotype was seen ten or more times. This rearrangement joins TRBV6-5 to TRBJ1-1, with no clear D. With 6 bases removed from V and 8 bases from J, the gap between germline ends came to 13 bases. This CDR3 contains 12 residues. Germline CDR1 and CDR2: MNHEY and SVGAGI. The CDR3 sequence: CASRQSRAEAFF. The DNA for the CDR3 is TGTGCCAGCAGACAAAGCAGAGCCGAAGCTTTCTTT.

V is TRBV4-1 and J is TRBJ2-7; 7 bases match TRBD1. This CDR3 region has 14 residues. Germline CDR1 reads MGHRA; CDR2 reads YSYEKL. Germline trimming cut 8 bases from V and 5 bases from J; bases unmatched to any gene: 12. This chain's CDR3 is CASGKSGTVNEQYF. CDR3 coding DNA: TGCGCCAGCGGCAAATCCGGGACAGTCAACGAGCAGTACTTC.

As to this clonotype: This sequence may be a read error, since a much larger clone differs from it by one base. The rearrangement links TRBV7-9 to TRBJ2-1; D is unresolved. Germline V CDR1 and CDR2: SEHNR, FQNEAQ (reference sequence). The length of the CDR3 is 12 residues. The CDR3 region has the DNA TGTGCCGGCAGCTTCCGAAACAATGAGCAGTTCTTC. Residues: CAGSFRNNEQFF.

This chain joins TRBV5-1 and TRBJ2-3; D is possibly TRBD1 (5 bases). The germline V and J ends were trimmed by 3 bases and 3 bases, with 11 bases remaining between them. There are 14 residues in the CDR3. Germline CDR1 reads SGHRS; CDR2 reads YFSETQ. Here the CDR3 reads CASSSDSCTDTQYF. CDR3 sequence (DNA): TGCGCCAGCAGCTCTGACAGTTGTACAGATACGCAGTATTTT.

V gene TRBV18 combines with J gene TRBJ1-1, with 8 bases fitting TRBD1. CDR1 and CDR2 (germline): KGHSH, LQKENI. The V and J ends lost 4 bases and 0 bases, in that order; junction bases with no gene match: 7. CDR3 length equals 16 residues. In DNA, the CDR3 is TGTGCCAGCTCACGGACAGGGAATGGGATGAACACTGAAGCTTTCTTT. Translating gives CASSRTGNGMNTEAFF.

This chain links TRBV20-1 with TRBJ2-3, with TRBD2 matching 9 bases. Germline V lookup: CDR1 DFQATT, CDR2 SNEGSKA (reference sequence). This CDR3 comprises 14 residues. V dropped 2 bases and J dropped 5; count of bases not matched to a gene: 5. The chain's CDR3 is CSARPGLAKDTQYF. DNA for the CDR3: TGCAGTGCTAGACCGGGACTAGCAAAAGATACGCAGTATTTT.

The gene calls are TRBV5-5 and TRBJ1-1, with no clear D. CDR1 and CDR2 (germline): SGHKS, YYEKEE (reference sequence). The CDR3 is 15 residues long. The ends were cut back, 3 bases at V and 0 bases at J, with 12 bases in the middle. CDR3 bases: TGTGCCAGCAGCTCGCCCGAACGAATGAACACTGAAGCTTTCTTT. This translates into CASSSPERMNTEAFF.

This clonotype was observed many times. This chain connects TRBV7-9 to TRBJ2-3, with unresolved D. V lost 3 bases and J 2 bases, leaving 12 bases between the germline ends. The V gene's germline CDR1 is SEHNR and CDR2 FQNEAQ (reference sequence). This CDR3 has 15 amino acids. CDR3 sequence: CASSFGKPPTDTQYF. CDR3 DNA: TGTGCCAGCAGCTTTGGAAAGCCCCCCACAGATACGCAGTATTTT.

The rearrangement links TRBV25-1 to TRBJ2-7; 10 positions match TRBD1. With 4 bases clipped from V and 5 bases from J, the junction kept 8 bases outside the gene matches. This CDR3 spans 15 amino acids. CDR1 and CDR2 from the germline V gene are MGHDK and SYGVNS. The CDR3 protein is CASSGATGGFDEQYF. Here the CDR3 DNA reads TGTGCCAGCAGTGGTGCGACAGGGGGCTTCGACGAGCAGTACTTC.

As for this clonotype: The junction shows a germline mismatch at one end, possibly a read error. CDR3 region: CASSLEPGTGSEQYF. The CDR3, as DNA: TGTGCCAGCAGCTTAGAGCCCGGGACAGGGAGCGAGCAGTACTTT. The chain employs TRBV11-2 and TRBJ2-5; 9 bases are a match to TRBD1. The CDR3 runs 15 residues. Germline V gives CDR1 SGHAT, CDR2 FQNNGV.

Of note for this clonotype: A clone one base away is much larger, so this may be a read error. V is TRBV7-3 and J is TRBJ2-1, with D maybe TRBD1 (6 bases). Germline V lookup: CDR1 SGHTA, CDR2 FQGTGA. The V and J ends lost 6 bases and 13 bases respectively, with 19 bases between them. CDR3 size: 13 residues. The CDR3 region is CASSYTGRETQFF. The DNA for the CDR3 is TGTGCCAGCAGTTATACAGGGAGAGAGACCCAGTTCTTC. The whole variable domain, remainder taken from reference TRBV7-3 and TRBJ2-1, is GAGVSQTPSNKVTEKGKYVELRCDPISGHTALYWYRQSLGQGPEFLIYFQGTGAADDSGLPNDRFFAVRPEGSVSTLKIQRTERGDSAVYLCASSYTGRETQFFGPGTRLTVL.

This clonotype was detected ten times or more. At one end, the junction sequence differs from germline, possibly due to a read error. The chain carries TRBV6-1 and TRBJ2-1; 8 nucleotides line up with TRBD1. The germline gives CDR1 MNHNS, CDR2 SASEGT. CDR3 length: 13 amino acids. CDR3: CASSGDRSNGQFF. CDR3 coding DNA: TGTGCCAGCAGTGGGGACAGGTCCAATGGGCAGTTCTTC.

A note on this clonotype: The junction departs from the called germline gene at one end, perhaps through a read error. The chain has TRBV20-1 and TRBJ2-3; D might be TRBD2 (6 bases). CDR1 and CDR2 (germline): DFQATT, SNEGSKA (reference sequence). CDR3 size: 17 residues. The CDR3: CSTRGLAWILTTDTQYF. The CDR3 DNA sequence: TGCAGTACTAGAGGTCTAGCGTGGATACTAACCACAGATACGCAGTATTTT.

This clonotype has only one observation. The CDR3 DNA reads TGTGCCAGCAGTCGGACAGGGGCCGGTAGCAATCAGCCCCAGCATTTT. Amino acids: CASSRTGAGSNQPQHF. This chain joins TRBV6-6 and TRBJ1-5, with 9 bases that match TRBD1. CDR1 MNHNY and CDR2 SVGAGI come from the germline V gene (reference sequence). V trimming: 5 bases; J trimming: 0 bases; junction bases outside the gene matches: 5. The CDR3 is 16 amino acids.

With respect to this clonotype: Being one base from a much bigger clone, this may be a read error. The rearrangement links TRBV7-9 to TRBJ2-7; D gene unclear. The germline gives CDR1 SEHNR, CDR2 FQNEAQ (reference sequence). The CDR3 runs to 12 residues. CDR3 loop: CAGSFPHSLKYF. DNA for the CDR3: TGTGCCGGCAGCTTCCCTCATAGTCTTAAGTACTTC.

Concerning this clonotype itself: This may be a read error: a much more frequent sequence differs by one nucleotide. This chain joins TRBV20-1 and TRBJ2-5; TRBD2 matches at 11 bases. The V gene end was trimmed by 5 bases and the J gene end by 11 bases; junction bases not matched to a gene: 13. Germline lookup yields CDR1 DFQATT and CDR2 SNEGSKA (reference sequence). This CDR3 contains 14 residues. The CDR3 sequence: CSAVLAGGPYGQYF. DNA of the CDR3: TGCAGTGCTGTCCTAGCGGGAGGCCCCTACGGGCAGTACTTC.